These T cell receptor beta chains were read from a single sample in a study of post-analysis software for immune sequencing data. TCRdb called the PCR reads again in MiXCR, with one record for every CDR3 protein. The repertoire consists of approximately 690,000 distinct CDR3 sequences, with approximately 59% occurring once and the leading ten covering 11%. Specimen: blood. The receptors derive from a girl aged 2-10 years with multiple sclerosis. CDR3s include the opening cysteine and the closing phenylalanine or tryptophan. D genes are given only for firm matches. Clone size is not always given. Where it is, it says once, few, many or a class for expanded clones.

CDR3nt: TGCGCCAGCAGCCAATTCGGGACAGGAGATGAAAAACTGTTTTTT; CDR3aa: CASSQFGTGDEKLFF; v_gene: TRBV4-3; j_gene: TRBJ1-4; abundance: -; d_gene: TRBD1
CDR3nt: TGTGCCAGCAGTTCCGCGGTAGCCACAGATACGCAGTATTTT; CDR3aa: CASSSAVATDTQYF; v_gene: TRBV27; j_gene: TRBJ2-3; abundance: -; d_gene: -
CDR3nt: TGTGCCAGCAGCCAGGTTTTGAACACCGGGGAGCTGTTTTTT; CDR3aa: CASSQVLNTGELFF; v_gene: TRBV3-1; j_gene: TRBJ2-2; abundance: -; d_gene: -
CDR3nt: TGTGCCAGCAGGCAGGGGCCGAGCTCCTACAATGAGCAGTTCTTC; CDR3aa: CASRQGPSSYNEQFF; v_gene: TRBV6-5; j_gene: TRBJ2-1; abundance: -; d_gene: -
CDR3nt: TGTGCCAGCAGTTCCGTGGACAGGGCAAATCAGCCCCAGCATTTT; CDR3aa: CASSSVDRANQPQHF; v_gene: TRBV6-6; j_gene: TRBJ1-5; abundance: -; d_gene: TRBD1
CDR3nt: TGTGCCAGCAGCCCAGCGGGAGGCACGATCACAGATACGCAGTATTTT; CDR3aa: CASSPAGGTITDTQYF; v_gene: TRBV5-4; j_gene: TRBJ2-3; abundance: -; d_gene: TRBD2
CDR3nt: TGTGCCAGCAGTGGTCCGAAGGGACTACCGACTTTCTACGAGCAGTACTTC; CDR3aa: CASSGPKGLPTFYEQYF; v_gene: TRBV28; j_gene: TRBJ2-7; abundance: -; d_gene: TRBD2
CDR3nt: TGTGCCAGCACCTCCCAGGCGGATCAGCCCCAGCATTTT; CDR3aa: CASTSQADQPQHF; v_gene: TRBV7-3; j_gene: TRBJ1-5; abundance: -; d_gene: -
CDR3nt: TGTGCCAGCAGCTTAGCCCCTTTAGGAGGTGAGCAGTTCTTC; CDR3aa: CASSLAPLGGEQFF; v_gene: TRBV7-9; j_gene: TRBJ2-1; abundance: -; d_gene: -
CDR3nt: TGCGCCAGCAGCTTGGATGTGAATCAGCCCCAGCATTTT; CDR3aa: CASSLDVNQPQHF; v_gene: TRBV5-1; j_gene: TRBJ1-5; abundance: few; d_gene: -
CDR3nt: TGTGCTAGCAGCCAGACTAGCGGGAGGGATGATGAGCAGTTCTTC; CDR3aa: CASSQTSGRDDEQFF; v_gene: TRBV7-7; j_gene: TRBJ2-1; abundance: -; d_gene: TRBD2
CDR3nt: TGCAGCGTTGGGACAGGGTCGTTATCCTTCACTGAAGCTTTCTTT; CDR3aa: CSVGTGSLSFTEAFF; v_gene: TRBV29-1; j_gene: TRBJ1-1; abundance: -; d_gene: TRBD1
CDR3nt: TGCAGTGCTAGAGGCTTCCGGGACAGGGAGGACTATGGCTACACCTTC; CDR3aa: CSARGFRDREDYGYTF; v_gene: TRBV20-1; j_gene: TRBJ1-2; abundance: -; d_gene: TRBD1
CDR3nt: TGCAGTGCTAGAGATGTCGCCCTCGGGGCCCTGGGAAATCAGCCCCAGCATTTT; CDR3aa: CSARDVALGALGNQPQHF; v_gene: TRBV20-1; j_gene: TRBJ1-5; abundance: -; d_gene: -
CDR3nt: TGTGCCAGCAGCTTACTAGCGGGACCCGCTGACAATGAGCAGTTCTTC; CDR3aa: CASSLLAGPADNEQFF; v_gene: TRBV7-3; j_gene: TRBJ2-1; abundance: few; d_gene: TRBD2
CDR3nt: TGCGCCAGCAGCTACACGTACGGGACAGGAGGGCATGAGCAGTTCTTC; CDR3aa: CASSYTYGTGGHEQFF; v_gene: TRBV5-1; j_gene: TRBJ2-1; abundance: -; d_gene: TRBD1
CDR3nt: TGCAGTGCTAGAGATGAGGACCCTGAAGCTTTCTTT; CDR3aa: CSARDEDPEAFF; v_gene: TRBV20-1; j_gene: TRBJ1-1; abundance: -; d_gene: -
CDR3nt: TGCAGTGCTAGAGGTTTGACAGGGCGGTATGGCTACACCTTC; CDR3aa: CSARGLTGRYGYTF; v_gene: TRBV20-1; j_gene: TRBJ1-2; abundance: -; d_gene: TRBD1
CDR3nt: TGTGCCAGCAGCAAAGCCCGTCTAGCGGGAGCTCGTGATGAGCAGTTCTTC; CDR3aa: CASSKARLAGARDEQFF; v_gene: TRBV21-1; j_gene: TRBJ2-1; abundance: -; d_gene: -
CDR3nt: TGTGCCAGCAGGGTTACAGGGGCGGCTGAAGCTTTCTTT; CDR3aa: CASRVTGAAEAFF; v_gene: TRBV12-3/TRBV12-4; j_gene: TRBJ1-1; abundance: -; d_gene: TRBD1
CDR3nt: TGTGCCAGCAGCAAAGAAGGGAGGACAGGGGGCCAGGAGACCCAGTACTTC; CDR3aa: CASSKEGRTGGQETQYF; v_gene: TRBV21-1; j_gene: TRBJ2-5; abundance: -; d_gene: -
CDR3nt: TGCGCCAGCAGCCAAGGAGAACCGCGCACGGATACGCAGTATTTT; CDR3aa: CASSQGEPRTDTQYF; v_gene: TRBV4-1; j_gene: TRBJ2-3; abundance: -; d_gene: -
CDR3nt: TGCGCCAGTAAGTCCGCTAGCGCTTCCTACAATGAGCAGTTCTTC; CDR3aa: CASKSASASYNEQFF; v_gene: TRBV5-1; j_gene: TRBJ2-1; abundance: -; d_gene: -
CDR3nt: TGTGCCAGCAGTTTACTCTCGGAGGGGCAAGAGACCCAGTACTTC; CDR3aa: CASSLLSEGQETQYF; v_gene: TRBV12-3/TRBV12-4; j_gene: TRBJ2-5; abundance: -; d_gene: -
CDR3nt: TGCGTCAGCAGTGGCGGTAGCGGCTACGAGCAGTACTTC; CDR3aa: CVSSGGSGYEQYF; v_gene: TRBV10-1; j_gene: TRBJ2-7; abundance: -; d_gene: -
CDR3nt: TGTGCCAGCAGCGTAGATGAGGAGGAGAAGTTCTTC; CDR3aa: CASSVDEEEKFF; v_gene: TRBV9; j_gene: TRBJ2-1; abundance: -; d_gene: -
CDR3nt: TGTGCCAGCAGTTCCCCTCCGGGAGGGCTCGTAACTAACAGTCCAAATGAGCAGTTCTTC; CDR3aa: CASSSPPGGLVTNSPNEQFF; v_gene: TRBV28; j_gene: TRBJ2-1; abundance: -; d_gene: TRBD2